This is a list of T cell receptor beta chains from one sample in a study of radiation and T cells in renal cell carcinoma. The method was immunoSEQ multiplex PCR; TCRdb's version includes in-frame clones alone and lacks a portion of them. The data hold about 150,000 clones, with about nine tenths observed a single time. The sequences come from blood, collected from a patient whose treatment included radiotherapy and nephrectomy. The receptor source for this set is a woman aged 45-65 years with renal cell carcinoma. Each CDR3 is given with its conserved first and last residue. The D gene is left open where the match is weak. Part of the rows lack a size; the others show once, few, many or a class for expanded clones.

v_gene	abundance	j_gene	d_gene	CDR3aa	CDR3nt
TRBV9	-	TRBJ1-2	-	CASSARPGEGDYTF	TGTGCCAGCAGCGCCCGCCCAGGGGAAGGCGACTACACCTTC
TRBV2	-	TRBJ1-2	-	CASNLEGGPGRGYTF	TGTGCCAGCAACCTCGAAGGAGGCCCGGGAAGGGGCTACACCTTC
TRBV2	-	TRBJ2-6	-	CASSEFLAGANVLTF	TGTGCCAGCAGTGAATTCCTGGCTGGGGCCAACGTCCTGACTTTC
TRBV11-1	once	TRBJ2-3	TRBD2	CASRRGGTSTDTQYF	TGTGCCAGCAGGCGGGGGGGGACTAGCACAGATACGCAGTATTTT
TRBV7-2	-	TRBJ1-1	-	CASSLGWQTEAFF	TGTGCCAGCAGCTTAGGCTGGCAAACTGAAGCTTTCTTT
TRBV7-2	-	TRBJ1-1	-	CASSLMNTEAFF	TGTGCCAGCAGCCTAATGAACACTGAAGCTTTCTTT
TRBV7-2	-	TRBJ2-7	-	CASTRQSSYEQYF	TGTGCCAGCACCAGACAGAGCTCCTACGAGCAGTACTTC
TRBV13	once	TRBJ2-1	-	CASSLGSGMNEQFF	TGTGCCAGCAGCTTAGGGTCTGGGATGAATGAGCAGTTCTTC
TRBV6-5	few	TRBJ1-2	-	CASSYGRGSDGYTF	TGTGCCAGCAGTTACGGGCGGGGGTCCGATGGCTACACCTTC
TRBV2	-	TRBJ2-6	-	CASRTGGANVLTF	TGTGCCAGCAGAACAGGGGGGGCCAACGTCCTGACTTTC
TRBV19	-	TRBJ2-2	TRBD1	CASIQQGESTGELFF	TGTGCCTCCATCCAACAGGGGGAAAGCACCGGGGAGCTGTTTTTT
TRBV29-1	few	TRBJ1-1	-	CSVRRMNTEAFF	TGCAGCGTGAGACGGATGAACACTGAAGCTTTCTTT
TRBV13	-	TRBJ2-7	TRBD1	CASSLGGQGHYEQYF	TGTGCCAGCAGCTTAGGGGGACAGGGTCACTACGAGCAGTACTTC
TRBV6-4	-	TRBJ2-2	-	CASSQTTTGELFF	TGTGCCAGCAGCCAGACTACGACCGGGGAGCTGTTTTTT
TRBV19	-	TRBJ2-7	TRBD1	CASSRTGTGYEQYF	TGTGCCAGTAGTCGTACCGGGACAGGCTACGAGCAGTACTTC
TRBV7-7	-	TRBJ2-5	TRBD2	CASSQSGAKTQYF	TGTGCTAGCAGCCAAAGCGGGGCCAAGACCCAGTACTTC
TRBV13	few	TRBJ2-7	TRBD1	CASSLGGFRQGSYEQYF	TGTGCCAGCAGCTTAGGCGGGTTTCGACAGGGGTCCTACGAGCAGTACTTC
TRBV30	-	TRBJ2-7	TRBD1	CAWRDRSSYEQYF	TGTGCCTGGAGGGACAGGAGCTCCTACGAGCAGTACTTC
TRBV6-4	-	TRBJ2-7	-	CASSEVSYEQYF	TGTGCCAGCAGTGAAGTCAGCTACGAGCAGTACTTC